This T cell receptor (beta chain) was sequenced during a study of blood T cell repertoires in COVID-19. Trimming took 1 base from V and 7 from J; bases not matched to a gene: 4. Per the germline V gene, CDR1 is SGHTA and CDR2 is FQGNSA. This CDR3 contains 15 residues. Using immunoSEQ multiplex PCR, the repertoire was profiled, and TCRdb retains in-frame clones only, with some absent. The sample consists of under 300,000 clones, about 88% of them appearing once. Categorization into cohorts depended on clinical history that participants reported. The chain is built from TRBV7-2 and TRBJ2-1, with 10 bases matching TRBD2. The source is a woman aged 50 to 65 who had recovered from COVID-19. The sample consisted of PBMCs or T cells enriched from blood (not recorded which). CDR3 in DNA: TGTGCCAGCAGCTTAGGAGATAGCGGGAGGAATGAGCAGTTCTTC. Its translation: CASSLGDSGRNEQFF.